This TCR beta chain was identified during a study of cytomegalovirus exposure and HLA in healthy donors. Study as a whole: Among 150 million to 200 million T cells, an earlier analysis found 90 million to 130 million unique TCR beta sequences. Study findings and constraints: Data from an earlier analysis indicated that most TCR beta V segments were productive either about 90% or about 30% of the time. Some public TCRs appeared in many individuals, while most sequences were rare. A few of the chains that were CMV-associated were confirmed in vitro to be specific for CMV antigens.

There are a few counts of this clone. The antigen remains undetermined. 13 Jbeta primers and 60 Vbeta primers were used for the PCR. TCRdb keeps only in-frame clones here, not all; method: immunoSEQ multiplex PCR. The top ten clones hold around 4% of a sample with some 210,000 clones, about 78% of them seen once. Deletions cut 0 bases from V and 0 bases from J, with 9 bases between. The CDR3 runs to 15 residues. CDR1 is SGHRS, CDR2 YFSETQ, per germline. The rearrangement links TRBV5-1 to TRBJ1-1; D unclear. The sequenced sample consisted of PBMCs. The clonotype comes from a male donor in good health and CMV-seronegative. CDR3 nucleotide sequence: TGCGCCAGCAGCTTGGCCAGAGGCATGAACACTGAAGCTTTCTTT. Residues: CASSLARGMNTEAFF.